The clone carrying this TCR beta chain was detected a few times. Its antigen is undetermined. CDR3 length: 15 residues. Germline V gene data show CDR1 as SGHTA and CDR2 as FQGTGA. Trimming left V 2 bases short and J 0 bases short, with 8 bases between. This sample was included in a study of beta chain features in type 1 diabetes. The study, taken as a whole, reports: All four CD4+ subsets of Type 1 diabetes patients contained TCRB CDR3s that were moderately but significantly shorter.

cDNA synthesis used the whole RNA isolate, giving expressed TCRB sequences. Clones were read by immunoSEQ multiplex PCR, and TCRdb kept only the in-frame ones, dropping some. The sample records 810,000 or so clones, 17% being singletons. The chain carries TRBV7-3 and TRBJ2-1; possible D gene TRBD1, 6 bases. The sample consisted of naive CD4+ T cells from blood. This clonotype originated in a woman under 30 in good health. CDR3 protein: CASSLQGSSYNEQFF. Here the CDR3 DNA reads TGTGCCAGCAGCTTACAGGGGAGCTCCTACAATGAGCAGTTCTTC.